These 5 T cell receptor beta chains were all obtained from the same sample, sequenced in a study of T cell changes during pregnancy in multiple sclerosis. Only in-frame clones appear in the TCRdb table, and some are missing; sequencing was by immunoSEQ multiplex PCR. The data show more than 75,000 clones, 80% to 95% seen once. The specimen comprised peripheral blood, sampled in the first trimester of pregnancy. The source is a female donor with multiple sclerosis, enrolled in a pregnancy study.

The genes are TRBV2 and TRBJ1-2, with D unresolved. Trimming removed 5 bases at V and 8 bases at J, with 15 bases between. Per germline, CDR1 SNHLY and CDR2 FYNNEI. The CDR3 sequence is 13 residues long. The CDR3 protein is CASSPPGSQGYTF. CDR3 nucleotide sequence: TGTGCCAGCAGTCCTCCGGGGTCGCAAGGCTACACCTTC.

The chain joins TRBV7-2 to TRBJ2-1; TRBD2 aligns across 9 bases. Germline CDR1 reads SGHTA; CDR2 reads FQGNSA. V lost 1 base, J lost 2 bases, and 3 bases stayed unmatched. The CDR3 has 16 amino acids. The CDR3 sequence: CASSLVAGGPYNEQFF. CDR3 nucleotide sequence: TGTGCCAGCAGCTTAGTTGCGGGGGGGCCCTACAATGAGCAGTTCTTC.

Only one count was recorded for this clone. The chain carries TRBV5-1 and TRBJ1-2; D unclear. This CDR3 has 15 amino acids. Germline CDR1 SGHRS, CDR2 YFSETQ. V shed 5 bases and J shed 4 bases, with 18 bases lying between them. The CDR3 region has the DNA TGCGCCAGCAGGGGATTTGACTACCCCTCCTATGGCTACACCTTC. It specifies CASRGFDYPSYGYTF.

The CDR3 loop is CATSRAGLAGFTGELFF. CDR3 nucleotides: TGTGCCACCAGCAGAGCTGGACTAGCGGGCTTTACCGGGGAGCTGTTTTTT. This chain uses TRBV15 with TRBJ2-2; 11 positions match TRBD2. The CDR3 extends over 17 amino acids. J was trimmed by 5 bases and V by 1 base; bases with no gene match: 6. Germline V gene data show CDR1 as LNHNV and CDR2 as YYDKDF (reference sequence). The complete variable domain, with remaining parts taken from reference TRBV15 and TRBJ2-2, reads DAMVIQNPRYQVTQFGKPVTLSCSQTLNHNVMYWYQQKSSQAPKLLFHYYDKDFNNEADTPDNFQSRRPNTSFCFLDIRSPGLGDTAMYLCATSRAGLAGFTGELFFGEGSRLTVL.

This sequence joins TRBV6-1 and TRBJ2-2; D is possibly TRBD2 (5 bases). The CDR3 is 15 residues long. V lost 5 bases to trimming and J lost 3 bases, with 13 bases between them. Germline assignment: CDR1 MNHNS and CDR2 SASEGT. The chain's CDR3 is CASSSGIGDTGELFF. The CDR3, as DNA: TGTGCCAGCAGTTCAGGTATCGGGGACACCGGGGAGCTGTTTTTT.